Sequencing of this T cell receptor (beta chain) was carried out in a study of blood T cell repertoires in COVID-19. Study overall: The United States, Italy and Spain provided the acute and convalescent COVID-19 samples. PBMCs, B-cell-depleted T cells, or T cells provided the cDNA or gDNA that made up the material.

The germline CDR1 and CDR2 sequences are SEHNR and FQNEAQ (reference sequence). CDR3 length equals 13 residues. V lost 5 bases and J 2 bases, leaving 10 bases between the germline ends. Assay used: immunoSEQ multiplex PCR; TCRdb lists only in-frame clones, some missing. Of about 150,000 clones listed, approximately 80% are singletons. The genes are TRBV7-9 and TRBJ2-7, with D unclear. The sample was peripheral blood. This clonotype was sampled from a woman between 50 and 59 years old with acute or convalescent COVID-19. Written as DNA, the CDR3 is TGTGCCAGCAGCGGGCCGACACCCTACGAGCAGTACTTC. Residues: CASSGPTPYEQYF. The entire variable domain, with the rest obtained from reference TRBV7-9 and TRBJ2-7, is as follows: DTGVSQNPRHKITKRGQNVTFRCDPISEHNRLYWYRQTLGQGPEFLTYFQNEAQLEKSRLLSDRFSAERPKGSFSTLEIQRTEQGDSAMYLCASSGPTPYEQYFGPGTRLTVT.